Presented here are 24 T cell receptor beta chains from one specimen sequenced in a study of long-term antiretroviral therapy in people with HIV. Survey-level immunoSEQ v3.0 assays were run. The table came from immunoSEQ multiplex PCR; TCRdb's copy has only in-frame clones and leaves some out. The sample includes around 13,000 clones, 80% seen only once; the top ten take roughly 14%. The input for sequencing was unsorted PBMCs, taken 3.2 years before starting antiretroviral therapy. Receptor source: a man aged 40-50 years with HIV.

The V gene is TRBV30, the J gene TRBJ1-5; D call uncertain. V lost 1 base and J 7 bases, leaving 17 bases between the germline ends. The CDR3 has 15 amino acids. Germline CDR1 reads GTSNPN; CDR2 reads SVGIG (reference sequence). CDR3 amino acids: CAWSAPGDFGQPQHF. Here the CDR3 DNA reads TGTGCCTGGAGTGCCCCAGGAGATTTTGGACAGCCCCAGCATTTT.

V and J are TRBV4-1 and TRBJ2-7; either TRBD1 or TRBD2 may fit D (6 bases each). Germline V lookup: CDR1 MGHRA, CDR2 YSYEKL. The CDR3 has 17 residues. V lost 0 bases and J lost 0, with 15 bases in between. CDR3 DNA: TGCGCCAGCAGCCAAGATAGAATCGGGGGCAACTCCTACGAGCAGTACTTC. The encoded protein is CASSQDRIGGNSYEQYF.

The gene calls are TRBV5-1 and TRBJ1-4; TRBD1 agrees at 9 bases. Per the germline V gene, CDR1 is SGHRS and CDR2 is YFSETQ. J was trimmed by 7 bases and V by 2 bases; bases with no gene match: 6. CDR3 size: 15 residues. CDR3 nucleotides: TGCGCCAGCAGCTTACAGGGGGCTACGGCTGAAAAACTGTTTTTT. As protein: CASSLQGATAEKLFF.

This chain uses TRBV7-9 with TRBJ2-2; D gene unclear. The CDR3 runs to 15 residues. Trimming took 4 bases from V and 2 from J, leaving 11 bases between them. Germline V lookup: CDR1 SEHNR, CDR2 FQNEAQ (reference sequence). CDR3 coding DNA: TGTGCCAGCAGCTGGCGCCTCGCAAACACCGGGGAGCTGTTTTTT. Its translation is CASSWRLANTGELFF.

This chain uses TRBV6-1 with TRBJ2-1, with D maybe TRBD1 (5 bases). The CDR3 is made up of 15 amino acids. The germline V gene encodes CDR1 MNHNS and CDR2 SASEGT. Trimming pared 1 base from V and 1 base from J, leaving 8 bases between. CDR3 loop: CASSEGGASYNEQFF. The CDR3 nucleotides read TGTGCCAGCAGTGAAGGGGGCGCTTCCTACAATGAGCAGTTCTTC.

This chain uses TRBV5-4 with TRBJ2-1, with D hard to call. The V gene lost 2 bases and the J gene lost 5 bases, with 8 bases spanning the gap. CDR1 is SGHNT and CDR2 is YYREEE in the germline V gene (reference sequence). CDR3 length: 13 amino acids. CDR3 DNA sequence: TGTGCCAGCAGCTTCCCAGGAAACAATGAGCAGTTCTTC. Its translation is CASSFPGNNEQFF.

The genes are TRBV2 and TRBJ1-5; no reliable D call. Germline CDR1 and CDR2: SNHLY and FYNNEI. The CDR3 length is 12 residues. The V gene lost 5 bases and the J gene lost 5 bases, with 7 bases spanning the gap. The CDR3 here is CASSRRDQPQHF. In nucleotides, the CDR3 is TGTGCCAGCAGTAGAAGGGATCAGCCCCAGCATTTT. The whole variable domain, remainder taken from reference TRBV2 and TRBJ1-5, is EPEVTQTPSHQVTQMGQEVILRCVPISNHLYFYWYRQILGQKVEFLVSFYNNEISEKSEIFDDQFSVERPDGSNFTLKIRSTKLEDSAMYFCASSRRDQPQHFGDGTRLSIL.

The chain combines TRBV11-2 with TRBJ1-2; TRBD1 might be the D (6 bases). Trimming stripped 4 bases from V and 6 bases from J, with 21 bases between. The CDR3 is 16 residues long. Germline V gene lookup returns CDR1 SGHAT and CDR2 FQNNGV. In nucleotides, the CDR3 is TGTGCCAGCAGCTCCACCCAAACAGGGTGGCTAGATGGCTACACCTTC. Translated, it gives CASSSTQTGWLDGYTF.

The CDR3 spells CASSLRSFGGREAFF. CDR3 DNA: TGTGCCAGCAGCCTGCGAAGTTTTGGGGGGCGGGAAGCTTTCTTT. V is TRBV5-6 and J is TRBJ1-1; tentative D call: TRBD1 (6 bases). Per germline, CDR1 SGHDT and CDR2 YYEEEE. This CDR3 region has 15 residues. The ends were cut back, 4 bases at V and 8 bases at J, with 21 bases in the middle.

V and J are TRBV7-9 and TRBJ2-7; 8 nucleotides match TRBD1. CDR3 size: 14 residues. Looked up from germline, CDR1 is SEHNR and CDR2 is FQNEAQ (reference sequence). The ends lost 2 bases at V and 4 bases at J; junction bases unmatched: 4. The CDR3 DNA reads TGTGCCAGCAGCTTACCCCGACAGGGGTACGAGCAGTACTTC. Encoded protein: CASSLPRQGYEQYF.

This CDR3 reads CASRPDGSPNTEAFF. As DNA, the CDR3 is TGTGCCAGCAGGCCAGACGGAAGTCCGAACACTGAAGCTTTCTTT. The rearrangement uses TRBV7-3 and TRBJ1-1; D unclear. Germline CDR1 and CDR2: SGHTA and FQGTGA. The CDR3 length is 15 residues. Trimming left V 6 bases short and J 1 base short, with 15 bases between.

J is TRBJ2-5 and V is TRBV6-6, with D tentatively TRBD2 (7 bases). Germline CDR1 reads MNHNY; CDR2 reads SVGAGI (reference sequence). CDR3 size: 14 residues. Trimming took 6 bases from V and 2 from J, leaving 13 bases between them. CDR3 nucleotide sequence: TGTGCCAGCAGGACGGGGGGCTCTCAAGAGACCCAGTACTTC. It specifies CASRTGGSQETQYF.

CDR3 DNA sequence: TGTGCCAGTAACTCCACAGGGGACTACGAGCAGTACTTC. Its protein product is CASNSTGDYEQYF. V and J are TRBV19 and TRBJ2-7; TRBD1 aligns across 7 bases. The CDR3 sequence is 13 residues long. Germline trimming cut 7 bases from V and 3 bases from J; bases unmatched to any gene: 6. In germline, CDR1 is LNHDA, CDR2 SQIVND (reference sequence).

The chain recombines TRBV13 with TRBJ1-1, with TRBD1 matching over 7 bases. Germline assignment: CDR1 PRHDT and CDR2 FYEKMQ (reference sequence). With 1 base clipped from V and 2 bases from J, the junction kept 4 bases outside the gene matches. There are 15 residues in the CDR3. The CDR3 region has the DNA TGTGCCAGCAGCTTAGCGGTAGGGGGCAACACTGAAGCTTTCTTT. It yields the protein CASSLAVGGNTEAFF. Drawing the rest from reference TRBV13 and TRBJ1-1, the complete variable domain is AAGVIQSPRHLIKEKRETATLKCYPIPRHDTVYWYQQGPGQDPQFLISFYEKMQSDKGSIPDRFSAQQFSDYHSELNMSSLELGDSALYFCASSLAVGGNTEAFFGQGTRLTVV.

The chain recombines TRBV7-9 with TRBJ2-7; TRBD1 matches at 10 bases. After removal of 3 bases from V and 2 bases from J, the junction contained 4 bases not matched to a gene. This CDR3 has 15 amino acids. Germline V lookup: CDR1 SEHNR, CDR2 FQNEAQ (reference sequence). CDR3 sequence: CASSLGTGDTYEQYF. In DNA form, the CDR3 reads TGTGCCAGCAGCTTGGGGACAGGGGACACCTACGAGCAGTACTTC.

V gene TRBV5-6 combines with J gene TRBJ1-4; TRBD1 is a possible D gene (6 bases). The CDR3 is 15 amino acids. Germline V CDR1 and CDR2: SGHDT, YYEEEE. V was cut by 6 bases and J by 0 bases, with 12 bases left in between. The CDR3 DNA reads TGTGCCAGCACCGAAGGGACACCAACTAATGAAAAACTGTTTTTT. Protein product: CASTEGTPTNEKLFF.

V is TRBV5-8 and J is TRBJ2-3; TRBD1 matches at 11 bases. J lost 5 bases, V lost 3 bases, and 5 bases had no gene match. The CDR3 is 15 amino acids. Germline V lookup: CDR1 SGHTS, CDR2 YDEGEE. As DNA, the CDR3 is TGTGCCAGCAGCTCCTGGACAGGGGGCGAAGATACGCAGTATTTT. The encoded protein is CASSSWTGGEDTQYF.

This clone was seen once. This chain uses TRBV4-1 with TRBJ2-1, with 7 positions matching TRBD2. CDR3 length: 16 amino acids. Trimming at V came to 3 bases and at J to 1 base, leaving 6 bases not matched to a gene. CDR1 and CDR2 from the germline V gene are MGHRA and YSYEKL. CDR3 loop: CASSHMGLPSYNEQFF. The CDR3 DNA sequence: TGCGCCAGCAGCCATATGGGACTACCTTCCTACAATGAGCAGTTCTTC.

This chain joins TRBV18 and TRBJ1-3, with a tentative D call TRBD1 (5 bases). The CDR3 length is 16 residues. The V gene's germline CDR1 is KGHSH and CDR2 LQKENI. The V and J ends lost 3 bases and 0 bases respectively, with 12 bases between them. This CDR3 reads CASSPSPDSSGNTIYF. CDR3 bases: TGTGCCAGCTCACCCTCCCCCGACAGCTCTGGAAACACCATATATTTT.

This sequence joins TRBV6-6 and TRBJ2-3; D is possibly TRBD1 or TRBD2 (5 bases each). Germline CDR1 and CDR2: MNHNY and SVGAGI (reference sequence). Trimming shortened V by 5 bases and J by 4 bases, and 13 bases separated the two germline ends. The CDR3 has 14 amino acids. The CDR3 nucleotides are TGTGCCAGCAGTAGAGGGACCCGCGCAGATACGCAGTATTTT. This sequence encodes CASSRGTRADTQYF.

This rearrangement joins TRBV19 to TRBJ1-4; perhaps TRBD1 as D (5 bases). The V gene's germline CDR1 is LNHDA and CDR2 SQIVND (reference sequence). This CDR3 comprises 13 residues. V was trimmed by 5 bases and J by 8 bases, leaving 12 bases between them. Here the CDR3 reads CASSGTDFEKLFF. The CDR3, as DNA: TGTGCCAGTAGTGGGACGGATTTCGAAAAACTGTTTTTT.

The chain uses TRBV19 and TRBJ1-4; D is possibly TRBD1 (5 bases). CDR1 is LNHDA, CDR2 SQIVND, per germline (reference sequence). CDR3 length: 16 residues. V gave up 6 bases and J gave up 5 bases, with 19 bases separating them. In DNA form, the CDR3 reads TGTGCCAGTAGCCCCCCTATCGAGGGGCCGAATGAAAAACTGTTTTTT. This sequence encodes CASSPPIEGPNEKLFF. The full variable domain, in which reference TRBV19 and TRBJ1-4 provide the parts outside the CDR3, is DGGITQSPKYLFRKEGQNVTLSCEQNLNHDAMYWYRQDPGQGLRLIYYSQIVNDFQKGDIAEGYSVSREKKESFPLTVTSAQKNPTAFYLCASSPPIEGPNEKLFFGSGTQLSVL.

The CDR3 DNA follows: TGTGCCTGGAGTGTACAAGGGGACACTGAAGCTTTCTTT. It codes for CAWSVQGDTEAFF. J is TRBJ1-1 and V is TRBV30; D may be TRBD1 (5 bases). Trimming cost V 0 bases and J 3 bases, with 8 bases left between them. The CDR3 loop spans 13 amino acids. CDR1 is GTSNPN, CDR2 SVGIG, per germline (reference sequence).

The chain employs TRBV7-9 and TRBJ2-1, with a possible D match to TRBD2 (5 bases). The CDR3 is 12 amino acids. CDR1 is SEHNR, CDR2 FQNEAQ, per germline (reference sequence). V was trimmed by 11 bases and J by 4 bases, leaving 12 bases between them. CDR3 in amino acids: CASQPGYNEQFF. The CDR3 region has the DNA TGTGCCTCTCAGCCGGGGTACAATGAGCAGTTCTTC.